This TCR beta chain was identified in a study of CD8 T cells in Susac syndrome. Germline values: CDR1 LNHDA, CDR2 SQIVND (reference sequence). V lost 4 bases, J lost 0 bases, and 7 bases lay in between. This CDR3 comprises 14 residues. This clonotype was recorded once. The antigen remains undetermined. When the RNA was reverse transcribed, random hexamers were used with an input of about 0.5 to 1 ug. The immunoSEQ assay covered 54 Vbeta and 13 Jbeta segments for CDR3. TCRdb re-analysed the immunoSEQ multiplex PCR reads in MiXCR, keeping a single row per CDR3 protein. The sample lists about 280,000 distinct CDR3 sequences; more than 75% were seen once. High-throughput TCR beta sequencing covered peripheral CD8+ and CD4+ T cells. Points from the study as a whole: TCR sequencing and HLA analysis covered a relatively small number of individuals.

The sequenced material came from CD8+ T cells from PBMCs. The genes are TRBV19 and TRBJ2-1; tentative D call: TRBD2 (6 bases). This clonotype originated in a human donor with multiple sclerosis. The DNA for the CDR3 is TGTGCCAGTAGTACAGCGGGCTCCTACAATGAGCAGTTCTTC. The encoded protein is CASSTAGSYNEQFF.